This record covers a single T cell receptor beta chain. V was trimmed by 10 bases and J by 8 bases, leaving 17 bases between them. Germline V gene sequence: CDR1 ENHRY, CDR2 SYGVKD. The CDR3 covers 13 residues. How the authors handled the data: Estimated nucleated cell counts came from reference gene primer amplification. Data came from immunoSEQ multiplex PCR; TCRdb stores just in-frame clones and leaves some out. V, J and clone size reflect that table, while D and trimming were determined from the DNA. The repertoire has roughly 250,000 clones, nearly 90% of them found once; the top ten carry 0.7% to 0.85%. This sample was taken from a study of blood T cell repertoires in COVID-19. Whole-study context: Sites across the United States, Italy and Spain contributed samples from acute and convalescent COVID-19.

The sequenced sample consisted of peripheral blood. V is TRBV10-3 and J is TRBJ1-4; D may be TRBD1 (6 bases). The source of this sequence is a woman aged 25-40 years with acute or convalescent COVID-19. The CDR3 here is CASAGGLGEKLFF. In nucleotides, the CDR3 is TGTGCCAGCGCCGGGGGGCTGGGAGAAAAACTGTTTTTT.